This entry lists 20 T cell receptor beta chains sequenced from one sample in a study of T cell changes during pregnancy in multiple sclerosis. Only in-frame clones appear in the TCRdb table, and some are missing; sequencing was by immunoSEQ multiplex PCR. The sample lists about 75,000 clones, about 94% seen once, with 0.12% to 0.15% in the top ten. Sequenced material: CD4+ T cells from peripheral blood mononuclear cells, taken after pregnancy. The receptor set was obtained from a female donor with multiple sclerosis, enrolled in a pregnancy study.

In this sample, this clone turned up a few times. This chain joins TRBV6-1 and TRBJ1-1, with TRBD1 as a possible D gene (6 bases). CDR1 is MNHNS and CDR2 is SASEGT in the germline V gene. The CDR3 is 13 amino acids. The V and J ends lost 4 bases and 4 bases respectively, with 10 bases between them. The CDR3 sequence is CASSAHRVTEAFF. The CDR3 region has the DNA TGTGCCAGCAGTGCTCACAGGGTCACTGAAGCTTTCTTT.

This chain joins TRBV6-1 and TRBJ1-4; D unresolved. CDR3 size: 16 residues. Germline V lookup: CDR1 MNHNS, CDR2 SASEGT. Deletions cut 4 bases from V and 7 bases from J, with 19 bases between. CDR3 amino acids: CASSGEGLLIGEKLFF. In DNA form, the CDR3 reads TGTGCCAGCAGTGGGGAAGGACTTCTTATCGGTGAAAAACTGTTTTTT.

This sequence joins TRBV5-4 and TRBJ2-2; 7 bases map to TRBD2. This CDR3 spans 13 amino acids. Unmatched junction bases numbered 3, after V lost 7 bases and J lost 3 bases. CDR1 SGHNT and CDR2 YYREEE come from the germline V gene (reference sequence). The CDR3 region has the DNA TGTGCCAGCGGTGGGAGGGACACCGGGGAGCTGTTTTTT. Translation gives CASGGRDTGELFF.

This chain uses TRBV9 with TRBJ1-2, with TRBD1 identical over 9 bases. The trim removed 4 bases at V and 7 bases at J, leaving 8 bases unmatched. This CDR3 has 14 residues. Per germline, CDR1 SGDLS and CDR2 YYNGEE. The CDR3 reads CASSSTGGEGGYTF. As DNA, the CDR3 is TGTGCCAGCAGCTCGACAGGGGGAGAGGGTGGCTACACCTTC.

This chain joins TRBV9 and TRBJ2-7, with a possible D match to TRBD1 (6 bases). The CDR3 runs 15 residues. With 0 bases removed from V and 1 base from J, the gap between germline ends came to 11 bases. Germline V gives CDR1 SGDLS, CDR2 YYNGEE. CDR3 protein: CASSVGVGASYEQYF. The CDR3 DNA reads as TGTGCCAGCAGCGTAGGTGTGGGGGCTTCCTACGAGCAGTACTTC. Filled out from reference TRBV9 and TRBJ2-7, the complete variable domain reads DSGVTQTPKHLITATGQRVTLRCSPRSGDLSVYWYQQSLDQGLQFLIQYYNGEERAKGNILERFSAQQFPDLHSELNLSSLELGDSALYFCASSVGVGASYEQYFGPGTRLTVT.

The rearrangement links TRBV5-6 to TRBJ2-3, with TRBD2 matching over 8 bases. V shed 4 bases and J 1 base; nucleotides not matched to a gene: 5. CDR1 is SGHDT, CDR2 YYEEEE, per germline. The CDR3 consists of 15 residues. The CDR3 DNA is TGTGCCAGCAGCCTCGGGACTAGGGGCACAGATACGCAGTATTTT. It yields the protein CASSLGTRGTDTQYF.

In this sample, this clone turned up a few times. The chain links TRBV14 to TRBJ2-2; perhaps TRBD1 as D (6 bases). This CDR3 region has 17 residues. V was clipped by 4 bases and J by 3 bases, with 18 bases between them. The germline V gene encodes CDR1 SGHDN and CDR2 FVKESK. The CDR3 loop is CASSRAQGLGDTGELFF. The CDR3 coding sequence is TGTGCCAGCAGCCGAGCACAGGGCCTGGGGGACACCGGGGAGCTGTTTTTT.

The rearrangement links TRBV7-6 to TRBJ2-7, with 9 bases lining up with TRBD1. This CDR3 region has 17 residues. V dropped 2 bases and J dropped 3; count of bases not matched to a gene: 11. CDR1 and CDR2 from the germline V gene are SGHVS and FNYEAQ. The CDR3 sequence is CASSLKDQGQGGYEQYF. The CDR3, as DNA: TGTGCCAGCAGCTTAAAGGACCAGGGACAGGGAGGCTACGAGCAGTACTTC.

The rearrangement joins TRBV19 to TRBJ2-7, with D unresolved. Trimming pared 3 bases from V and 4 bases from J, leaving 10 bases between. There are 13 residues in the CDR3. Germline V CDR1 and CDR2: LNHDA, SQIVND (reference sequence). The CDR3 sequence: CASSIGIEYEQYF. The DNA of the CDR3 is TGTGCCAGTAGTATCGGTATAGAGTACGAGCAGTACTTC.

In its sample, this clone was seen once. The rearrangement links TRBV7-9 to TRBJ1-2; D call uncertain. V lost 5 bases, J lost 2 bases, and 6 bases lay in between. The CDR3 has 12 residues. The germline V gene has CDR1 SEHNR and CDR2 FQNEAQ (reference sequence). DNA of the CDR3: TGTGCCAGCAGCGCGTTCAACTATGGCTACACCTTC. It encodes CASSAFNYGYTF.

For the CDR3, the DNA is TGTGCCAGCAGTGAACCCCCCTTGGATACGCAGTATTTT. This gives the protein CASSEPPLDTQYF. The chain employs TRBV25-1 and TRBJ2-3; no definite D call. The CDR3 loop spans 13 amino acids. From germline, CDR1 is MGHDK and CDR2 SYGVNS. V dropped 2 bases and J dropped 6 bases, with 9 bases sitting between them.

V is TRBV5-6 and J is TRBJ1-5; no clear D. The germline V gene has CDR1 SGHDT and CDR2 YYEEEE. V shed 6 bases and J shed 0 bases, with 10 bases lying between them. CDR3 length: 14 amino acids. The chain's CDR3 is CASTRTNSNQPQHF. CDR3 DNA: TGTGCCAGCACCAGGACTAATAGCAATCAGCCCCAGCATTTT.

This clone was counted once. CDR3: CASSLVTGRAYGYTF. In nucleotides, the CDR3 is TGTGCCAGCAGCTTGGTAACGGGCAGGGCCTATGGCTACACCTTC. The chain has TRBV5-8 and TRBJ1-2; D possibly corresponds to TRBD1 (5 bases). V gave up 0 bases and J gave up 4 bases, with 13 bases separating them. The CDR3 totals 15 residues. Germline assignment: CDR1 SGHTS and CDR2 YDEGEE.

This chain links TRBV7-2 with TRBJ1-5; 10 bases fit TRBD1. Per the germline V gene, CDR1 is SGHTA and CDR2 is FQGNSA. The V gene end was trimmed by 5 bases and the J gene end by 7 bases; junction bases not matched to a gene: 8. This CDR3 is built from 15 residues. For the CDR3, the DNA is TGTGCCAGCAGCCCCGGACAGGGGGGAGGACAGCCCCAGCATTTT. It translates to CASSPGQGGGQPQHF.

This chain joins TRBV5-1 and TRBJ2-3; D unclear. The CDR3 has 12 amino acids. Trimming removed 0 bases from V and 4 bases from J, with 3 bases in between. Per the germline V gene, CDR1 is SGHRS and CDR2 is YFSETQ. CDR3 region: CASSLAADTQYF. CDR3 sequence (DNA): TGCGCCAGCAGCTTGGCGGCAGATACGCAGTATTTT.

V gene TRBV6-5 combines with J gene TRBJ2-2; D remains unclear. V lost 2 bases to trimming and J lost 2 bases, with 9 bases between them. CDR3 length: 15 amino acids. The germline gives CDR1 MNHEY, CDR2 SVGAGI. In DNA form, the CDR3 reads TGTGCCAGCAGTTACGACAACAGCAACACCGGGGAGCTGTTTTTT. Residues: CASSYDNSNTGELFF.

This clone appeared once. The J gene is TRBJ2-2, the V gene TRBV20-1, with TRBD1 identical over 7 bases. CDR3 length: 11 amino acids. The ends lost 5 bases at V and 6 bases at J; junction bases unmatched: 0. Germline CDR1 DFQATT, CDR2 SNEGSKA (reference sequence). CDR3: CSAQGAGELFF. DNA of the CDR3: TGCAGTGCTCAGGGGGCCGGGGAGCTGTTTTTT.

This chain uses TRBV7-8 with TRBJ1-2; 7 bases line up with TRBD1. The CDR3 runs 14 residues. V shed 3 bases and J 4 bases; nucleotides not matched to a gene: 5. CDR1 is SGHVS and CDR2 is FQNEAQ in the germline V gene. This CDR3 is CASSFPGDSYGYTF. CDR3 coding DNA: TGTGCCAGCAGCTTTCCTGGGGACAGCTATGGCTACACCTTC.

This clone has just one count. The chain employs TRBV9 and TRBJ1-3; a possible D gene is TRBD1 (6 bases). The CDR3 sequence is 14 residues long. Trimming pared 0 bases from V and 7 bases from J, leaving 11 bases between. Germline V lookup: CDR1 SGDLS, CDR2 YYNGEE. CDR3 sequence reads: CASSVGRGLNTIYF. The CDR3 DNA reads TGTGCCAGCAGCGTAGGGCGGGGGCTGAACACCATATATTTT.

CDR3 nucleotide sequence: TGTGCCACCACTAGCGGCTCCTACAATGAGCAGTTCTTC. It is translated as CATTSGSYNEQFF. The chain uses TRBV5-4 and TRBJ2-1; 8 positions agree with TRBD2. This CDR3 is built from 13 residues. The germline V gene has CDR1 SGHNT and CDR2 YYREEE (reference sequence). V lost 9 bases to trimming and J lost 0 bases; unmatched junction nucleotides: 2.